Only one count was recorded for the clone carrying this TCR beta chain. What it recognizes is unknown. The data were taken from a study of cytomegalovirus exposure and HLA in healthy donors. PCR amplification relied on 60 Vbeta primers (plus 13 Jbeta primers). Libraries were prepared by immunoSEQ multiplex PCR; TCRdb keeps only in-frame clonotypes and omits some of them. This sample has 75,000 to 85,000 clones, with less than 85% found just once. Study-level findings and limits: Sequencing had likely introduced a cluster of highly shared sequence variants as an artifact.

Germline values: CDR1 SGDLS, CDR2 YYNGEE. With 2 bases clipped from V and 2 bases from J, the junction kept 3 bases outside the gene matches. The CDR3 totals 15 residues. Sequencing input: PBMCs. This TCR derives from a male donor in good health and CMV-seronegative. The chain joins TRBV9 to TRBJ2-2; 7 nucleotides align to TRBD1. In DNA, the CDR3 is TGTGCCAGCAGCGTTGGGGACAGTAACACCGGGGAGCTGTTTTTT. The encoded protein is CASSVGDSNTGELFF.